A selection of T cell receptor beta chains follows, all from one sample in a study of early T cells in non-severe SARS-CoV-2 infection. TCRdb re-called the 5' RACE reads with MiXCR, one entry per CDR3 protein. The repertoire holds about 64,000 distinct CDR3 sequences, with around 4.6% as singletons. Sequenced material: whole blood. The receptors come from an adult who was a healthcare worker with PCR-confirmed SARS-CoV-2 infection or an uninfected control (not recorded which). Both conserved end residues are part of each CDR3. A D gene is named only where the DNA matches it firmly. Clone size is given for some rows only: seen once, a few or many times, or a class if the clone is expanded.

D gene | J gene | CDR3 length | clone size | V gene | CDR3 DNA | CDR3 protein
. | TRBJ2-6 | 15 | few | TRBV18 | TGTGCCAGCTCACCAGAGGACGGTGGGGCCAACGTCCTGACTTTC | CASSPEDGGANVLTF
. | TRBJ2-3 | 14 | . | TRBV3-1 | TGTGCCAGCAGCCAAGGGGGACCAACAGATACGCAGTATTTT | CASSQGGPTDTQYF
. | TRBJ1-1 | 14 | many | TRBV7-9 | TGTGCCATCCCTGCCCTTCCCTCGGGCACTGAAGCTTTCTTT | CAIPALPSGTEAFF
. | TRBJ1-1 | 13 | . | TRBV6-1 | TGTGCCAGCAGTGAAGCTGACCTCCAGCAAGCTTTCTTT | CASSEADLQQAFF
. | TRBJ2-1 | 15 | many | TRBV29-1 | TGCAGCGTTGAGGGAGCAGTTTGGAACTACAATGAGCAGTTCTTC | CSVEGAVWNYNEQFF
TRBD1 | TRBJ1-1 | 13 | few | TRBV2 | TGTGCCACTTCGGACAGGGAGGGCACTGAAGCTTTCTTT | CATSDREGTEAFF
. | TRBJ1-1 | 13 | . | TRBV3-2 | TGTGCCAGCAGCCCAGGAGCGAACACTGAAGCTTTCTTT | CASSPGANTEAFF
. | TRBJ2-6 | 16 | . | TRBV7-2 | TGTGCCAGCAGCTTAGCCCCTAGCTTTGGGGCCAACGTCCTGACTTTC | CASSLAPSFGANVLTF
. | TRBJ2-7 | 14 | many | TRBV7-9 | TGTGCCAGCAGCTACCGGGACAAACTCTACGAGCAGTACTTC | CASSYRDKLYEQYF
. | TRBJ1-2 | 13 | many | TRBV6-6 | TGTGCCAGCAGGGACACAGGATACTATGGCTACACCTTC | CASRDTGYYGYTF